The clone carrying this T cell receptor (beta chain) appeared a few times. Its antigen is undetermined. The sample originates from a study of response to subunit inactivated influenza vaccine. Findings and limits, study-wide: It was suggested by the authors that few new T cells are recruited by each seasonal influenza vaccination.

The CDR3 runs to 15 residues. V lost 5 bases to trimming and J lost 6 bases, with 16 bases between them. Germline CDR1 SGHTA, CDR2 FQGNSA. TCRdb re-called the RT-PCR reads with MiXCR, one entry per CDR3 protein. The table shows roughly 710,000 distinct CDR3 sequences, with 14% occurring only once. The clonotype was recovered from a man aged 45-65 years who received an inactivated influenza vaccine. The chain couples TRBV7-2 to TRBJ2-2; possible D gene TRBD1, 5 bases. The specimen comprised PBMCs from blood, sampled 14 to 15 days before vaccination. Here the CDR3 reads CASSPPGAFAGELFF. The CDR3 DNA is TGTGCCAGCAGCCCCCCTGGGGCATTTGCCGGGGAGCTGTTTTTT.